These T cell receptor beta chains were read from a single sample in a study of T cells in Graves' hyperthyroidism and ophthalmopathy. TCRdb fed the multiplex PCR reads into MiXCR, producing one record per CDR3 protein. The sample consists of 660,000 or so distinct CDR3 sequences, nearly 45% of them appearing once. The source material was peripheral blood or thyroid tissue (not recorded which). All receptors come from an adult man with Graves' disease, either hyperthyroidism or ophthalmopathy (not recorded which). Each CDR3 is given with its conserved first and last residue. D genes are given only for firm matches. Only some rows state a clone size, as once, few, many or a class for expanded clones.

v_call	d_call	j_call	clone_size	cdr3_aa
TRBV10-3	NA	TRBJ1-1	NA	CAISDVGPMNTEAFF
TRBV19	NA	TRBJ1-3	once	CASTTDSFSGNTVYF
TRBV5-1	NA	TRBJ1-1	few	CASSLTLTGLNTEAFF
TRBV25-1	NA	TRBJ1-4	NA	CASSELSSGKLFF
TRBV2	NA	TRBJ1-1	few	CASSDEGWTEAFF
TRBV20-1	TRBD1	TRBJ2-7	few	CSAKDVGQGRDEQYF
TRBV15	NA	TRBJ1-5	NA	CATSREGQGGGQPQHF
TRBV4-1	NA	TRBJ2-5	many	CASSQSGGVETQYF
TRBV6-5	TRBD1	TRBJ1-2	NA	CASGFRGQGALGYTF
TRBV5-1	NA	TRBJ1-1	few	CASSLVLGWSDTEAFF
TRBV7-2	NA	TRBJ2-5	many	CASSWAGETQYF
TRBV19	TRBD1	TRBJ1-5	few	CASSIQGAAQPQHF
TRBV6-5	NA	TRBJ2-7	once	CASSWGAGYEQYF
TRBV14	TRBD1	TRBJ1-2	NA	CASSQADGTVYGYTF
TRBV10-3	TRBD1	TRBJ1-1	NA	CAIRDRAGDEAFF
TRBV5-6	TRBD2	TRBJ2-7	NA	CASSLAVGGYYEQYF
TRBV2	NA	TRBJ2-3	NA	CATKRSQTADTQYF
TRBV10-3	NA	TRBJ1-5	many	CAISDINSNQPQHF
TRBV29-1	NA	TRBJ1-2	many	CSVDSDRAGGYGYTF
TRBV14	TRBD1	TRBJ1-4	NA	CASSQTGESEKLFF
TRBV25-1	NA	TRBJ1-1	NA	CASSIDGVNTEAFF
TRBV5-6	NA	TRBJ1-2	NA	CASSAQPGSNYGYTF
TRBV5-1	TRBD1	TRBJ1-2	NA	CASSQGQGGPANYGYTF
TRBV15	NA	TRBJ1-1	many	CATSRDQGMNTEAFF
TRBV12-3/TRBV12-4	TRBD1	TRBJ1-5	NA	CTSSFGTGATQPQHF
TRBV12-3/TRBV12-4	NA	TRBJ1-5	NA	CASSSATGPSNQPQHF
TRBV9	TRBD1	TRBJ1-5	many	CASSVGTGGNQPQHF
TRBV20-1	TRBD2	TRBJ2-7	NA	CNARDLSKGSGMSYEQYF
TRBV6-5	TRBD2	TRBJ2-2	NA	CASTGTSGTGELFF
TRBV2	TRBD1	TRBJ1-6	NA	CASGIGQGDSPLHF
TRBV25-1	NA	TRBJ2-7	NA	CASSEIEGGPGGSSEQYF
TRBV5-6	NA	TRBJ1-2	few	CASSLLYRGGYTF
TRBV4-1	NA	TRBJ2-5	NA	CASSQHQETQYF
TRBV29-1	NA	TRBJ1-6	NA	CSAGQRDNSPLHF
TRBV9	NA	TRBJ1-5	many	CASSEGQGHQPQHF
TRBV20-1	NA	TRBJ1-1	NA	CSAGRSGGNTEAFF
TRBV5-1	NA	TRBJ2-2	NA	CASGSRVSWAGELFF
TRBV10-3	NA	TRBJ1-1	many	CAISPGKGMNTEAFF
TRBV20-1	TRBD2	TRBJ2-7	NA	CSARRTSGGYEQYF
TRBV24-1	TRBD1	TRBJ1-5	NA	CAWDKGQGHQPQHF
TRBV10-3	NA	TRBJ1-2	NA	CAISGGTREGYYGYTF
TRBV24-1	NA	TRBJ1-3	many	CATSDPTVTGNTIYF
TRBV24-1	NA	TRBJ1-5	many	CATSDWLGDQPQHF
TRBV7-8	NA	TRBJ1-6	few	CASSRQEMAKPLHF
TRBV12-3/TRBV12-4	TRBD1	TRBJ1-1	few	CASSPTGQGRAFF
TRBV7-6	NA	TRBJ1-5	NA	CASSLEADGNQPQHF
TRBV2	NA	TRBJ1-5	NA	CASIPGENQPQHF
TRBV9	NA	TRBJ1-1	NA	CASSQDSPEAFF